This T cell receptor beta chain stems from a study of breast tumors, draining lymph nodes, adjacent tissues. Findings and limits, study-wide: Most tumor T cells seemingly derive from lymph node, then expand in tumor.

CDR1 is SQVTM and CDR2 is ANQGSEA in the germline V gene. The CDR3 consists of 13 residues. V was cut by 4 bases and J by 0 bases, with 9 bases left in between. The lymph nodes were axillary draining lymph nodes from breast cancer patients. TCRdb re-called the multiplex PCR reads through MiXCR, storing one row per CDR3 protein. The sample shows about 180,000 distinct CDR3 sequences, roughly a third of them seen only once. Notes on this clonotype: Its antigen is unidentified.

The rearrangement uses TRBV29-1 and TRBJ1-1; D might be TRBD1 (5 bases). Sequencing was carried out using axillary lymph node tissue. The origin of this receptor is a female donor with breast cancer. Some clones in this sample may be carry-over from other donors' samples. The CDR3 loop is CSVGDGMNTEAFF. DNA of the CDR3: TGCAGCGTTGGGGACGGCATGAACACTGAAGCTTTCTTT.